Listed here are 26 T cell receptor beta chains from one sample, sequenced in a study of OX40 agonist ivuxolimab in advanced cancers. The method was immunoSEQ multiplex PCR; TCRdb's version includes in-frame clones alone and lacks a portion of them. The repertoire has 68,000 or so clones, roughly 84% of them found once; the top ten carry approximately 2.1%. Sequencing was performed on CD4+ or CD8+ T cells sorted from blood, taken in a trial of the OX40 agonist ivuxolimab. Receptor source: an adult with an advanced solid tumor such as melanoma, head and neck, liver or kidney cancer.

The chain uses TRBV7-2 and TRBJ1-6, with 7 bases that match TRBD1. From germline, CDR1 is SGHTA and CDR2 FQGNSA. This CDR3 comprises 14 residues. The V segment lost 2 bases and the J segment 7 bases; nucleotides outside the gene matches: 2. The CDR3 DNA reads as TGTGCCAGCAGCTTAAAGACAGGGAATTCACCCCTCCACTTT. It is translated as CASSLKTGNSPLHF.

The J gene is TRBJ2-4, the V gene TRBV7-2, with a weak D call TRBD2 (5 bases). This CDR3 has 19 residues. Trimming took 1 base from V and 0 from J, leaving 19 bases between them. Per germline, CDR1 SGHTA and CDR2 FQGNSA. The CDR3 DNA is TGTGCCAGCAGCTTAGGGGGAGCCCTTTCCTATGAAGCCAAAAACATTCAGTACTTC. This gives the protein CASSLGGALSYEAKNIQYF.

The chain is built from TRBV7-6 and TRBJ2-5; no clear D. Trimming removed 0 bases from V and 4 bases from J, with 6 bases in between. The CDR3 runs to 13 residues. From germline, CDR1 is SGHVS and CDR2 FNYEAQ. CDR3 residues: CASSLAAGETQYF. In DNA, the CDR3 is TGTGCCAGCAGCTTAGCGGCCGGAGAGACCCAGTACTTC.

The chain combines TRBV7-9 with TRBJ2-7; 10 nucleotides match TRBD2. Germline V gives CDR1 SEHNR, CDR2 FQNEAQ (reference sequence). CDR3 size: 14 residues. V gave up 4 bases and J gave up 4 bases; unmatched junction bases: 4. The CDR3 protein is CASSYETSGYEQYF. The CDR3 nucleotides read TGTGCCAGCAGCTACGAGACTAGCGGGTACGAGCAGTACTTC.

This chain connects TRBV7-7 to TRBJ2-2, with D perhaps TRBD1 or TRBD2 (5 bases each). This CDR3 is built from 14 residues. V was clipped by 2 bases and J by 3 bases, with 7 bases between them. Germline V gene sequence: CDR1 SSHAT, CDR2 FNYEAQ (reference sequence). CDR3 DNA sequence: TGTGCCAGCAGCTTAATGGGGGACACCGGGGAGCTGTTTTTT. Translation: CASSLMGDTGELFF. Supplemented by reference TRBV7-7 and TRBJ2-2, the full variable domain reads GAGVSQSPRYKVTKRGQDVTLRCDPISSHATLYWYQQALGQGPEFLTYFNYEAQPDKSGLPSDRFSAERPEGSISTLTIQRTEQRDSAMYRCASSLMGDTGELFFGEGSRLTVL.

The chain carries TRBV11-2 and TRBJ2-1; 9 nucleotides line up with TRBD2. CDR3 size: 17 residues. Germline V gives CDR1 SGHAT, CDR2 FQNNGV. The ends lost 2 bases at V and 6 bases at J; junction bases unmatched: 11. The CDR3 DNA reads TGTGCCAGCAGCTTACGAGAAGAGGGCGGGAGGGCCAATGAGCAGTTCTTC. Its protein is CASSLREEGGRANEQFF.

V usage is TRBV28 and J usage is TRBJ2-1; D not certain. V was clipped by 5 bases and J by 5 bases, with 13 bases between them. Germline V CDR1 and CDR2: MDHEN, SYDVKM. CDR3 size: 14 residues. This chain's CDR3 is CASSPSVRNNEQFF. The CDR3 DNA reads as TGTGCCAGCAGTCCCTCCGTCAGAAACAATGAGCAGTTCTTC.

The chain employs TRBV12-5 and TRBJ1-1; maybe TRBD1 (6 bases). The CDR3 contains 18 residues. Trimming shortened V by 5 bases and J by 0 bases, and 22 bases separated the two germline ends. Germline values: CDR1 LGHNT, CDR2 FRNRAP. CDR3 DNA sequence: TGTGCTAGTGGTCCTTCGGGGGCAGGCCCGATGATGAACACTGAAGCTTTCTTT. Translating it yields CASGPSGAGPMMNTEAFF.

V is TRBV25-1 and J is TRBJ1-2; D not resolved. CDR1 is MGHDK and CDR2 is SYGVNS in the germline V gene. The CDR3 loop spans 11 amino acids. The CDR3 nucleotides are TGTGTCAATCTCAATAACTATGGCTACACCTTC. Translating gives CVNLNNYGYTF.

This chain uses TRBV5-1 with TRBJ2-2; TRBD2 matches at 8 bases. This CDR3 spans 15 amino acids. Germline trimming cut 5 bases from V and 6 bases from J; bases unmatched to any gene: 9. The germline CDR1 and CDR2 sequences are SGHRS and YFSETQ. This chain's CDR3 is CASSWTSRNSGELFF. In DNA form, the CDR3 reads TGCGCCAGCAGTTGGACTAGCAGAAACTCCGGGGAGCTGTTTTTT. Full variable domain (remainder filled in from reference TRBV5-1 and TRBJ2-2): KAGVTQTPRYLIKTRGQQVTLSCSPISGHRSVSWYQQTPGQGLQFLFEYFSETQRNKGNFPGRFSGRQFSNSRSEMNVSTLELGDSALYLCASSWTSRNSGELFFGEGSRLTVL.

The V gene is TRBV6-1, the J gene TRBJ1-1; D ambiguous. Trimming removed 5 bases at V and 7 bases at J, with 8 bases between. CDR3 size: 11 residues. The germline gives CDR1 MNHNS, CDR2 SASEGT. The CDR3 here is CASSRVGEAFF. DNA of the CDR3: TGTGCCAGCAGTCGGGTAGGTGAAGCTTTCTTT.

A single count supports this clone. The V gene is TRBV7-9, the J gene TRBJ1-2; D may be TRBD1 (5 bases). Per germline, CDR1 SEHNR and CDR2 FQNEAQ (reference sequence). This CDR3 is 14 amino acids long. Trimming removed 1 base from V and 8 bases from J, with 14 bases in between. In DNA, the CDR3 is TGTGCCAGCAGCTTAGTAACCAGTAGGGACGGCTACACCTTC. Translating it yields CASSLVTSRDGYTF.

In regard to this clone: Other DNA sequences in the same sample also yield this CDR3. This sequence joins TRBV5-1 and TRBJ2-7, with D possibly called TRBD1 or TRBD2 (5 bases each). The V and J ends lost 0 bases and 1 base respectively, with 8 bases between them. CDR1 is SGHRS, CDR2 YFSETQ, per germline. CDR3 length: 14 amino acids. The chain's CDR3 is CASSLVGGSYEQYF. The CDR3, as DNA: TGCGCCAGCAGCTTGGTTGGGGGATCCTACGAGCAGTACTTC. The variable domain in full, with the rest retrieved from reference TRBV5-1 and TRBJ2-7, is KAGVTQTPRYLIKTRGQQVTLSCSPISGHRSVSWYQQTPGQGLQFLFEYFSETQRNKGNFPGRFSGRQFSNSRSEMNVSTLELGDSALYLCASSLVGGSYEQYFGPGTRLTVT.

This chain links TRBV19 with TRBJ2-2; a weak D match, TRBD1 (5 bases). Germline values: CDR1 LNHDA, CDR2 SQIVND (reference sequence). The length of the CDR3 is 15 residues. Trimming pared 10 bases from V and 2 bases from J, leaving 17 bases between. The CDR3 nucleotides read TGTGCCACCCCCCAAGGGGCAGCTAACACCGGGGAGCTGTTTTTT. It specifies CATPQGAANTGELFF. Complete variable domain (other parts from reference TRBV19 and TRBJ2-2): DGGITQSPKYLFRKEGQNVTLSCEQNLNHDAMYWYRQDPGQGLRLIYYSQIVNDFQKGDIAEGYSVSREKKESFPLTVTSAQKNPTAFYLCATPQGAANTGELFFGEGSRLTVL.

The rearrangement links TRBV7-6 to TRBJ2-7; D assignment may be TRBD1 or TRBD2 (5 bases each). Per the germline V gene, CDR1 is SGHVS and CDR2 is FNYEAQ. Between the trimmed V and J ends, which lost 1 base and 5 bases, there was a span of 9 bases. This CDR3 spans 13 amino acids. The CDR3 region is CASSLVVGHEQYF. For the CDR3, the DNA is TGTGCCAGCAGCTTAGTCGTGGGACACGAGCAGTACTTC.

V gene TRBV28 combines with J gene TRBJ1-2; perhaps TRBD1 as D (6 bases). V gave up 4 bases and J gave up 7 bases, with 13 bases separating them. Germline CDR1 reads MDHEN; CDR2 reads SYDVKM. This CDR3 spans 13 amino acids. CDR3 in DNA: TGTGCCAGCAGTTCAGGAGGGGGTCGTGGCTACACCTTC. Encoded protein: CASSSGGGRGYTF.

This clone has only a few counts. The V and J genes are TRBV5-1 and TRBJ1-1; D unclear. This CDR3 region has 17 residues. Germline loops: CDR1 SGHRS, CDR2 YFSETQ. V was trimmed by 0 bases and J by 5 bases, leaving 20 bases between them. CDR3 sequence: CASSLAVSRTATTEAFF. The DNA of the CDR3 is TGCGCCAGCAGCTTGGCCGTCTCCCGGACGGCTACTACTGAAGCTTTCTTT.

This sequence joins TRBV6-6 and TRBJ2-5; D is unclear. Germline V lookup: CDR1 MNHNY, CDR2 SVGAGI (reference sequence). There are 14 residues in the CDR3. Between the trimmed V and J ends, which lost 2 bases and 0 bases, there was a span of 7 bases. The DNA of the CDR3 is TGTGCCAGCAGTTACGGACGGTACCAAGAGACCCAGTACTTC. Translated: CASSYGRYQETQYF.

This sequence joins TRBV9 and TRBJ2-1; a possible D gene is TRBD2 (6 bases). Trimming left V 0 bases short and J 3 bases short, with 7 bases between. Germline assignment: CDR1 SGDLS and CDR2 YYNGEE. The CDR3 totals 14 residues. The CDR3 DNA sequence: TGTGCCAGCAGCGTAGGGAGGGGCTACAATGAGCAGTTCTTC. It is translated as CASSVGRGYNEQFF.

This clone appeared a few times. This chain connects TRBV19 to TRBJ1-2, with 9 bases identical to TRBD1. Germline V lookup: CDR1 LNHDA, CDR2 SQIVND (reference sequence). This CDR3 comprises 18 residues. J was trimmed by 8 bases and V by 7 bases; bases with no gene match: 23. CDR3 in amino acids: CASTTPGTGNTLGGGYTF. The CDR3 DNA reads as TGTGCCAGTACCACTCCCGGGACAGGGAATACCCTAGGAGGCGGCTACACCTTC. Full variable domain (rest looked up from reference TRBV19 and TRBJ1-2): DGGITQSPKYLFRKEGQNVTLSCEQNLNHDAMYWYRQDPGQGLRLIYYSQIVNDFQKGDIAEGYSVSREKKESFPLTVTSAQKNPTAFYLCASTTPGTGNTLGGGYTFGSGTRLTVV.

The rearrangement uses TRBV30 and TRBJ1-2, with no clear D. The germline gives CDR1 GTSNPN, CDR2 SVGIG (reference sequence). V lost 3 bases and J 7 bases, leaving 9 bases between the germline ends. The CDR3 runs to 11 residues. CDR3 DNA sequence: TGTGCCTGGAGCCAACGGGGTGGCTACACCTTC. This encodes CAWSQRGGYTF.

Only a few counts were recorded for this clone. DNA of the CDR3: TGTGCCAGCAGGGGAGGGACAGCCTACGAGCAGTACTTC. Translation: CASRGGTAYEQYF. This chain uses TRBV7-9 with TRBJ2-7; the D gene could be TRBD1 or TRBD2 (7 bases each). The V and J ends lost 6 bases and 2 bases respectively, with 11 bases between them. The germline CDR1 and CDR2 sequences are SEHNR and FQNEAQ (reference sequence). The CDR3 spans 13 residues. Complete variable domain (other parts from reference TRBV7-9 and TRBJ2-7): DTGVSQNPRHKITKRGQNVTFRCDPISEHNRLYWYRQTLGQGPEFLTYFQNEAQLEKSRLLSDRFSAERPKGSFSTLEIQRTEQGDSAMYLCASRGGTAYEQYFGPGTRLTVT.

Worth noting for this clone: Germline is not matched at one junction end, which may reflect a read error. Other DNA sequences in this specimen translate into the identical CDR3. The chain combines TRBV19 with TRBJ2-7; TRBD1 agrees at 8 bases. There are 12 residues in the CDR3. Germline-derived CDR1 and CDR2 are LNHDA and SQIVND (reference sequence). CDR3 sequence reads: CASNDRGYEQYF. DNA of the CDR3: TGCGCCAGTAACGACAGGGGCTACGAGCAGTACTTC.

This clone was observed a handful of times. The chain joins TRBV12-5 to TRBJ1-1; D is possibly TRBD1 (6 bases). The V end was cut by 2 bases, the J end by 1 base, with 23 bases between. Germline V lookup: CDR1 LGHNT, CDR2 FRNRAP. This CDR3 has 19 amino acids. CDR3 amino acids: CASGLPRGSGGLGNTEAFF. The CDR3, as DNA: TGTGCTAGTGGTTTGCCACGAGGATCGGGGGGCCTAGGGAACACTGAAGCTTTCTTT. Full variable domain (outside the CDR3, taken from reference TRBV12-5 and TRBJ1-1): DARVTQTPRHKVTEMGQEVTMRCQPILGHNTVFWYRQTMMQGLELLAYFRNRAPLDDSGMPKDRFSAEMPDATLATLKIQPSEPRDSAVYFCASGLPRGSGGLGNTEAFFGQGTRLTVV.

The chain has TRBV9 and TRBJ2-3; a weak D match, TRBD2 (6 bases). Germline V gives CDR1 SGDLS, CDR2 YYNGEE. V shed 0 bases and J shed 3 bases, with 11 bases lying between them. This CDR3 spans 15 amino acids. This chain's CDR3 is CASSVVGGETDTQYF. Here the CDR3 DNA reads TGTGCCAGCAGCGTAGTGGGGGGAGAAACAGATACGCAGTATTTT.

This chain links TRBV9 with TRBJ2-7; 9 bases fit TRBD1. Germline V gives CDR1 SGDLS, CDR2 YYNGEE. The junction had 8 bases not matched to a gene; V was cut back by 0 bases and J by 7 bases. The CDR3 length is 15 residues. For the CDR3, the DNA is TGTGCCAGCAGCGTAGGAAGACAGGGGGACCTGGAGCAGTACTTC. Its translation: CASSVGRQGDLEQYF. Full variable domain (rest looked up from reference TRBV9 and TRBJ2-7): DSGVTQTPKHLITATGQRVTLRCSPRSGDLSVYWYQQSLDQGLQFLIQYYNGEERAKGNILERFSAQQFPDLHSELNLSSLELGDSALYFCASSVGRQGDLEQYFGPGTRLTVT.